This is a list of T cell receptor beta chains from one sample in a study of blood T cell repertoires in COVID-19. Assay: immunoSEQ multiplex PCR; the TCRdb copy retains only in-frame clones and omits some. The sample shows over 100,000 clones, 87% of them seen only once. The sequenced sample consisted of peripheral blood. The receptor set was obtained from a man in his fifties with acute or convalescent COVID-19. Both conserved end residues are part of each CDR3. A D gene is named only where the DNA matches it firmly. A clone size is listed for some rows: how often the clone was seen (once, few, many), or a class if it is expanded.

cdr3_aa	cdr3_nt	clone_size	v_call	d_call	j_call
CASSRLGRTLHF	TGCGCCAGCAGCCGGCTGGGCAGGACCCTCCACTTT	-	TRBV4-1	-	TRBJ1-6
CASSSAFGQGIGETQYF	TGTGCCAGCAGCTCGGCCTTCGGACAGGGAATTGGGGAGACCCAGTACTTC	-	TRBV7-9	TRBD1	TRBJ2-5
CASSLVGTSASGANVLTF	TGTGCCAGCAGCTTAGTAGGGACTAGCGCCTCTGGGGCCAACGTCCTGACTTTC	-	TRBV7-2	TRBD2	TRBJ2-6
CASSPSEGRNNEQFF	TGTGCCAGCAGCCCGTCGGAGGGGAGGAACAATGAGCAGTTCTTC	-	TRBV7-9	-	TRBJ2-1
CAWSVGGGYTF	TGTGCCTGGAGTGTAGGGGGTGGCTACACCTTC	-	TRBV30	-	TRBJ1-2
CAWSSWGTVMNTEAFF	TGTGCCTGGAGTTCTTGGGGGACAGTTATGAACACTGAAGCTTTCTTT	few	TRBV30	TRBD1	TRBJ1-1
CASLRDTAYNEQFF	TGCGCCAGCCTCCGGGACACGGCCTACAATGAGCAGTTCTTC	-	TRBV5-1	-	TRBJ2-1
CAITGGTEAFF	TGTGCCATCACCGGGGGCACTGAAGCTTTCTTT	-	TRBV28	-	TRBJ1-1
CASSKAGVGNSPLHF	TGTGCCAGCAGCAAGGCGGGGGTCGGGAATTCACCCCTCCACTTT	once	TRBV21-1	-	TRBJ1-6
CASRMDRGYEQYF	TGCGCCAGCAGGATGGACAGGGGTTACGAGCAGTACTTC	-	TRBV10-1	TRBD1	TRBJ2-7
CASSQAGLYEQYF	TGTGCCAGCAGCCAAGCAGGGCTCTACGAGCAGTACTTC	once	TRBV3-1/TRBV3-2	-	TRBJ2-7
CASSKEAPTGELFF	TGTGCCAGCAGCAAAGAAGCGCCCACCGGGGAGCTGTTTTTT	-	TRBV21-1	-	TRBJ2-2
CASSQTGDNEQFF	TGTGCCAGCAGCCAGACAGGGGACAATGAGCAGTTCTTC	-	TRBV4-2	TRBD1	TRBJ2-1
CASSFTHHSSYNEQFF	TGTGCCAGCAGTTTCACCCATCATAGCTCCTACAATGAGCAGTTCTTC	-	TRBV6-2/TRBV6-3	-	TRBJ2-1
CASSQEVGVETDEQFF	TGTGCCAGCAGCCAAGAAGTGGGAGTGGAGACCGATGAGCAGTTCTTC	-	TRBV14	-	TRBJ2-1
CASSGPWTGADTQYF	TGTGCCAGCAGCGGCCCTTGGACAGGGGCGGATACGCAGTATTTT	-	TRBV7-2	TRBD1	TRBJ2-3
CASKYRGPTGELFF	TGTGCCAGCAAGTACAGGGGGCCCACCGGGGAGCTGTTTTTT	-	TRBV6-6	TRBD1	TRBJ2-2
CASSLQGSNQPQHF	TGTGCCAGCAGTTTACAGGGTTCCAATCAGCCCCAGCATTTT	-	TRBV27	-	TRBJ1-5
CAWIYSSGNTIYF	TGTGCCTGGATATACAGCTCTGGAAACACCATATATTTT	-	TRBV30	-	TRBJ1-3
CAISVIQGTQYF	TGTGCCATCAGTGTAATCCAGGGTACGCAGTATTTT	-	TRBV10-3	-	TRBJ2-3
CASSHILTGELFF	TGTGCCAGCAGCCACATTCTCACCGGGGAGCTATTTTTT	-	TRBV5-4	-	TRBJ2-2
CASSETGPPNQPQHF	TGTGCCAGCAGTGAGACAGGGCCCCCCAATCAGCCCCAGCATTTT	-	TRBV27	TRBD1	TRBJ1-5
CASSVRVNEKLFF	TGTGCCAGCAGCGTGAGGGTTAATGAAAAACTGTTTTTT	-	TRBV2	-	TRBJ1-4
CASSIDRAAGGTGELFF	TGTGCCAGTAGTATAGATCGCGCGGCGGGAGGCACCGGGGAGCTGTTTTTT	-	TRBV19	TRBD2	TRBJ2-2
CASSITVSPVEQYF	TGTGCCAGCAGCATTACAGTTTCCCCCGTCGAGCAGTACTTC	-	TRBV7-9	-	TRBJ2-7
CASSVNYEQYF	TGTGCCAGCAGCGTCAACTACGAGCAGTACTTC	once	TRBV9	-	TRBJ2-7
CASSQEPRENEKLFF	TGTGCCAGCAGCCAAGAACCCCGGGAGAATGAAAAACTGTTTTTT	once	TRBV3-1/TRBV3-2	-	TRBJ1-4
CASSSGGAGVQETQYF	TGTGCCAGCAGCTCTGGGGGGGCGGGGGTCCAAGAGACCCAGTACTTC	-	TRBV11-2	-	TRBJ2-5
CASSLGAPTYEQYF	TGCGCCAGCAGCTTGGGGGCGCCTACCTACGAGCAGTACTTC	-	TRBV5-1	-	TRBJ2-7
CSVLAGVLTDTQYF	TGCAGCGTCCTAGCGGGAGTCCTCACAGATACGCAGTATTTT	-	TRBV29-1	TRBD2	TRBJ2-3
CSVQGVLGNEQFF	TGCAGCGTTCAGGGGGTCTTAGGGAATGAGCAGTTCTTC	few	TRBV29-1	TRBD1	TRBJ2-1
CATSAEERSSSYNEQFF	TGTGCCACCAGTGCTGAGGAACGCTCGAGCTCCTACAATGAGCAGTTCTTC	-	TRBV24-1	-	TRBJ2-1
CASSYTSGRAEQYF	TGTGCCAGCAGCTACACTAGCGGGAGGGCCGAGCAGTACTTC	-	TRBV7-2	TRBD2	TRBJ2-7
CATSDFRQNRSPLHF	TGTGCCACCAGTGATTTTCGGCAGAACAGATCACCCCTCCACTTT	-	TRBV24-1	-	TRBJ1-6
CASSPWGRSNEKLFF	TGTGCCAGCAGTCCCTGGGGCAGGTCTAATGAAAAACTGTTTTTT	once	TRBV28	-	TRBJ1-4
CASSLTGQGVGNTIYF	TGCGCCAGCAGCCTTACGGGACAGGGGGTCGGAAACACCATATATTTT	-	TRBV4-1	TRBD1	TRBJ1-3
CASSVGGRAAGDEQYF	TGTGCCAGCAGTGTTGGCGGGAGGGCCGCAGGCGACGAGCAGTACTTC	few	TRBV6-1	TRBD2	TRBJ2-7
CASSTRGAWGNTEAFF	TGTGCCAGCTCAACTCGGGGGGCTTGGGGGAACACTGAAGCTTTCTTT	-	TRBV28	-	TRBJ1-1
CASSLWAGASTDTQYF	TGTGCCAGCAGTTTATGGGCAGGGGCTTCGACAGATACGCAGTATTTT	-	TRBV28	-	TRBJ2-3
CASSPWTEGGELFF	TGTGCCAGCAGTCCCTGGACCGAGGGCGGGGAGCTGTTTTTT	-	TRBV6-5	-	TRBJ2-2
CASEEGQGRKEQYF	TGTGCCTCCGAGGAAGGACAGGGGCGAAAAGAGCAGTACTTC	-	TRBV6-6	TRBD1	TRBJ2-7
CASSEGQGIGEQYF	TGTGCCAGTAGTGAGGGACAGGGGATAGGCGAGCAGTACTTC	-	TRBV19	TRBD1	TRBJ2-7